The rows below give T cell receptor beta chains drawn from one sample of a study of a mutant IDH1 vaccine in newly diagnosed glioma. The method was immunoSEQ multiplex PCR; TCRdb's version includes in-frame clones alone and lacks a portion of them. The table includes almost 85,000 clones, about 82% detected once. The antigens these receptors bind are not known. The sequenced sample was PBMCs, obtained from a glioma patient whose treatment included an IDH1 peptide vaccine. The receptors here all came from a man aged 25 to 45 with glioma. Some clones in this sample may be carry-over from other donors' samples. The CDR3 runs from the conserved cysteine through the conserved F or W. A D gene is named only where the DNA matches it firmly. A clone size is listed for some rows: how often the clone was seen (once, few, many), or a class if it is expanded.

size	V	J	D	DNA	CDR3
NA	TRBV27	TRBJ2-1	TRBD1	TGTGCCAGCTGTAAGGACAGGCCTAACAATGAGCAGTTCTTC	CASCKDRPNNEQFF
NA	TRBV5-1	TRBJ2-7	TRBD2	TGCGCCAGCAGCTTAACCGGGACTAGCGGGTACGAGCAGTACTTC	CASSLTGTSGYEQYF
NA	TRBV11-1	TRBJ2-1	NA	TGTGCCAGCAGCTTAAGCAGCGGGTCCTACAATGAGCAGTTCTTC	CASSLSSGSYNEQFF
NA	TRBV30	TRBJ2-2	NA	TGTGCTCGCCGCCCGGGAACAGAAAACACCGGGGAGCTGTTTTTT	CARRPGTENTGELFF
NA	TRBV28	TRBJ2-5	NA	TGTGCCAGCAGTTCCCCCTCCCAAAAGACCCAGTACTTC	CASSSPSQKTQYF
NA	TRBV27	TRBJ2-3	TRBD2	TGTGCCAGCAGTTTAATACGGGAGGGTTTAGATACGCAGTATTTT	CASSLIREGLDTQYF
NA	TRBV10-2	TRBJ2-7	NA	TGCGCCAGCAGGCCACAGGGAGCCTACGAGCAGTACTTC	CASRPQGAYEQYF
NA	TRBV7-9	TRBJ1-4	NA	TGTGCCAGCAGCTCCGGAATAGGACGGAGCACTAATGAAAAACTGTTTTTT	CASSSGIGRSTNEKLFF
NA	TRBV7-9	TRBJ2-3	NA	TGTGCCGAGGGTATCACAGATACGCAGTATTTT	CAEGITDTQYF
NA	TRBV19	TRBJ2-3	TRBD1	TGTGCCAGTAGTATCCGGGACAGGGCAGCTGATACGCAGTATTTT	CASSIRDRAADTQYF
NA	TRBV28	TRBJ1-5	TRBD1	TGTGCCAGCAGCGACAGGGTCGGCAATCAGCCCCAGCATTTT	CASSDRVGNQPQHF
NA	TRBV6-6	TRBJ2-3	NA	TGTGCCAGCTCCCTTCGGGATACGCAGTATTTT	CASSLRDTQYF
NA	TRBV5-1	TRBJ2-7	NA	TGCGCCAGCAGCTTCCGACAGGAGTCCTACGAGCAGTACTTC	CASSFRQESYEQYF
NA	TRBV5-4	TRBJ1-1	NA	TGTGCCAGCAGCTTGGAGGACCCCTCAAAAGCTTTCTTT	CASSLEDPSKAFF
once	TRBV30	TRBJ1-1	TRBD1	TGTGCCTGGAGTGCATACGAGACAGGGGCGAACACTGAAGCTTTCTTT	CAWSAYETGANTEAFF
NA	TRBV7-8	TRBJ1-2	TRBD1	TGTGCCAGCACTAGGGGGCAGGGCCCATTCTATGGCTACACCTTC	CASTRGQGPFYGYTF
NA	TRBV11-2	TRBJ2-3	NA	TGTGCCAGCAGCTTAGTTCTAAAAGATACGCAGTATTTT	CASSLVLKDTQYF
NA	TRBV7-8	TRBJ1-1	TRBD1	TGTGCCAGCAGCACACAGGGGCAGAACACTGAAGCTTTCTTT	CASSTQGQNTEAFF
NA	TRBV19	TRBJ1-2	TRBD1	TGTGCCAGTAGTACCGGGACAGGTGGCGGTAGGGGATATGGCTACACCTTC	CASSTGTGGGRGYGYTF
NA	TRBV4-1	TRBJ2-5	NA	TGCGCCAGCAGCCAAGTATACTACCTACAAGAGACCCAGTACTTC	CASSQVYYLQETQYF
NA	TRBV9	TRBJ2-3	NA	TGTGCCAGCAGCGAAGGGGGCACAGATACGCAGTATTTT	CASSEGGTDTQYF
NA	TRBV2	TRBJ2-7	TRBD2	TGTGCCAGCGTTCGGGCCCCGGGGGGTAACGAGCAGTACTTC	CASVRAPGGNEQYF
NA	TRBV9	TRBJ2-3	NA	TGTGCCAGCAGCGTAGGATTTGGTGGGAGTTTATATACGCAGTATTTT	CASSVGFGGSLYTQYF
NA	TRBV5-1	TRBJ1-1	NA	TGCGCCAGCAGCTCCGGGACCGGGGATATCACTGAAGCTTTCTTT	CASSSGTGDITEAFF
NA	TRBV7-2	TRBJ2-2	NA	TGTGCCAGCAGCCTCCGCCGGGCCCGGGCCGGGGAGCTGTTTTTT	CASSLRRARAGELFF
once	TRBV7-2	TRBJ2-1	NA	TGTGCCAGCAGCTCCCGGGGAGAAGCCTACAATGAGCAGTTCTTC	CASSSRGEAYNEQFF
NA	TRBV19	TRBJ1-1	TRBD1	TGTGCCAGTAGTATGAACAGGGGAGGCACTGAAGCTTTCTTT	CASSMNRGGTEAFF
once	TRBV6-1	TRBJ2-2	NA	TGTGCCGGACGGGGGACCGCCACCGGGGAGCTGTTTTTT	CAGRGTATGELFF
once	TRBV5-1	TRBJ2-7	TRBD1	TGCGCCAGCAACTTGGAAGGGGGCCTTATCCACGAGCAGTACTTC	CASNLEGGLIHEQYF
NA	TRBV5-1	TRBJ2-7	NA	TGCGCCAGCAACTTGTACAGCGACACAGCCTACGAGCAGTACTTC	CASNLYSDTAYEQYF
NA	TRBV9	TRBJ1-1	TRBD1	TGTGCCAGCAGCGCTGGACAGGGAACTGAAGCTTTCTTT	CASSAGQGTEAFF
NA	TRBV9	TRBJ2-7	TRBD1	TGTGCCAGCAGCGTAGGACAGGGCGTTCTGTACTTC	CASSVGQGVLYF
NA	TRBV6-6	TRBJ2-1	TRBD1	TGTGCCAGCAGGGGCGGGACAGGGAGCTCCTACAATGAGCAGTTCTTC	CASRGGTGSSYNEQFF
few	TRBV7-9	TRBJ1-1	TRBD1	TGTGCCAGCAGCTCCGCACAGGGGTTGAGGACTGAAGCTTTCTTT	CASSSAQGLRTEAFF
once	TRBV4-1	TRBJ1-1	NA	TGCGCCAGCAGCCCGCCGTTGATGGGCACTGAAGCTTTCTTT	CASSPPLMGTEAFF
NA	TRBV9	TRBJ2-1	NA	TGTGCCAGCAGCGCCCGGCCTACCCATGGGAATGAGCAGTTCTTC	CASSARPTHGNEQFF
once	TRBV7-9	TRBJ1-2	TRBD1	TGTGCCAGCAGCCGCCGGACAGGGGCGTCCCAGGGCTACACCTTC	CASSRRTGASQGYTF
NA	TRBV6-5	TRBJ2-3	TRBD2	TGTGCCAGCAGTCGTAGCGGGACTAACACAGATACGCAGTATTTT	CASSRSGTNTDTQYF
NA	TRBV5-4	TRBJ2-3	TRBD2	TGTGCCAGCAGACGGGGGACTAGCGGGATCACAGATACGCAGTATTTT	CASRRGTSGITDTQYF
NA	TRBV22-1	TRBJ2-6	NA	TGTCCTGGAAGCGAACAAAGTCGGGCCAACGTCCTGACTTTC	CPGSEQSRANVLTF
NA	TRBV6-1	TRBJ1-3	NA	TGTGCCGAGGCGGGGGAAGGAAACACCATATATTTT	CAEAGEGNTIYF